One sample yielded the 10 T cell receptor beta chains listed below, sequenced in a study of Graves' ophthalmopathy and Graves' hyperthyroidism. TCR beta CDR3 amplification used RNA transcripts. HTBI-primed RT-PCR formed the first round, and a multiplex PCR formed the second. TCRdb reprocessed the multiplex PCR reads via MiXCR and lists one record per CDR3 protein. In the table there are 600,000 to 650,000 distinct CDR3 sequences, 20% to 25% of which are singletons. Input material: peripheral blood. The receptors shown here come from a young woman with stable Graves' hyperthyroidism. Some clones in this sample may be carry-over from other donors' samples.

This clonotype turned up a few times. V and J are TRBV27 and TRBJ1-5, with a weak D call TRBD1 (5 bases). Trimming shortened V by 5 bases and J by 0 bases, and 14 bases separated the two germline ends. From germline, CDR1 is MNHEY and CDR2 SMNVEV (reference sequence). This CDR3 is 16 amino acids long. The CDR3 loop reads CASSPGRYYSNQPQHF. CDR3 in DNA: TGTGCCAGCAGTCCGGGACGTTATTATAGCAATCAGCCCCAGCATTTT.

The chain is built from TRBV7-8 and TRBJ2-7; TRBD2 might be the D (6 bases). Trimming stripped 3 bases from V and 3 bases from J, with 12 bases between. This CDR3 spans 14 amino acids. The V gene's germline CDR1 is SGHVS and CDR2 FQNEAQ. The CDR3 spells CASSLGLGGYEQYF. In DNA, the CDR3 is TGTGCCAGCAGCTTGGGACTGGGGGGCTACGAGCAGTACTTC. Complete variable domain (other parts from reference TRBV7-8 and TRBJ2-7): GAGVSQSPRYKVAKRGQDVALRCDPISGHVSLFWYQQALGQGPEFLTYFQNEAQLDKSGLPSDRFFAERPEGSVSTLKIQRTQQEDSAVYLCASSLGLGGYEQYFGPGTRLTVT.

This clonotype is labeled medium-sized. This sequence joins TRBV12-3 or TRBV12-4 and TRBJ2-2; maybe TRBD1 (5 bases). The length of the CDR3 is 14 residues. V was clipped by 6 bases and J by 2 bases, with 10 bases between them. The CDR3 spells CASSPDRNTGELFF. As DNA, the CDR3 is TGTGCCAGCAGCCCCGACAGAAACACCGGGGAGCTGTTTTTT.

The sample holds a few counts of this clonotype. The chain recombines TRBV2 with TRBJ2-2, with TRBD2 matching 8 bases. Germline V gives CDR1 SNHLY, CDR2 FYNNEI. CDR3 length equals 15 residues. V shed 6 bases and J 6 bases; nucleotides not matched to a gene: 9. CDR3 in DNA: TGTGCCAGCAGCCTGAGCGGGGGCGAGTCCGGGGAGCTGTTTTTT. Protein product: CASSLSGGESGELFF. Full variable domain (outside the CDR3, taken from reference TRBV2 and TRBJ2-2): EPEVTQTPSHQVTQMGQEVILRCVPISNHLYFYWYRQILGQKVEFLVSFYNNEISEKSEIFDDQFSVERPDGSNFTLKIRSTKLEDSAMYFCASSLSGGESGELFFGEGSRLTVL.

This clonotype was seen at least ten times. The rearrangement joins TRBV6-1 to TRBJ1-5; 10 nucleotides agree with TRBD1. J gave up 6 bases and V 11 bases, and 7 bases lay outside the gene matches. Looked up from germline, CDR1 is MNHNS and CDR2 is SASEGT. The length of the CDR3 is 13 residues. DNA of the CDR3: TGTGCCGGGGGACAGGGGTTCACTCAGCCCCAGCATTTT. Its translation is CAGGQGFTQPQHF.

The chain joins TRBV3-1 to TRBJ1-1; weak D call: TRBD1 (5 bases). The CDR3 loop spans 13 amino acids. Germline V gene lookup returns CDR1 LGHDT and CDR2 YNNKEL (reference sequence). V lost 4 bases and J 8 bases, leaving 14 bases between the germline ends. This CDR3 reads CASSPGTTREAFF. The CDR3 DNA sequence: TGTGCCAGCAGCCCCGGGACCACTAGAGAAGCTTTCTTT.

The CDR3 DNA follows: TGTGCCAGTGCGAATGTGGATCAGCCCCAGCATTTT. Translating gives CASANVDQPQHF. V is TRBV19 and J is TRBJ1-5; D unresolved. Germline V gene sequence: CDR1 LNHDA, CDR2 SQIVND (reference sequence). CDR3 length equals 12 residues. V lost 8 bases, J lost 5 bases, and 10 bases lay in between.

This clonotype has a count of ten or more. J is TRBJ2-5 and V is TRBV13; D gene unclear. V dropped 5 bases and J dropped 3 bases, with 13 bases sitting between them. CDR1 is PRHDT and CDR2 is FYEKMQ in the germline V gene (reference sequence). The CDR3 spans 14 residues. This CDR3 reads CASSHPVGKETQYF. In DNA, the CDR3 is TGTGCCAGCAGCCACCCGGTGGGGAAAGAGACCCAGTACTTC.

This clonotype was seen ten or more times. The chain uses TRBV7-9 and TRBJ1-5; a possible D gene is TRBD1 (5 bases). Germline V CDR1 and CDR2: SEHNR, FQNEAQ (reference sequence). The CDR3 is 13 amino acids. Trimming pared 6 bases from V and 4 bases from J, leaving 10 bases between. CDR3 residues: CASSVQGNQPQHF. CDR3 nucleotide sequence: TGTGCCAGCAGTGTCCAGGGAAATCAGCCCCAGCATTTT.

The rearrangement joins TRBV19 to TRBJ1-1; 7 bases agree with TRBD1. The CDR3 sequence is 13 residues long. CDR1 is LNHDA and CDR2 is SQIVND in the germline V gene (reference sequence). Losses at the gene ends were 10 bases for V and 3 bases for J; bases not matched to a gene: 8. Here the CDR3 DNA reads TGTGCCACTTTAACAGGGGCCGACACTGAAGCTTTCTTT. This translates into CATLTGADTEAFF.